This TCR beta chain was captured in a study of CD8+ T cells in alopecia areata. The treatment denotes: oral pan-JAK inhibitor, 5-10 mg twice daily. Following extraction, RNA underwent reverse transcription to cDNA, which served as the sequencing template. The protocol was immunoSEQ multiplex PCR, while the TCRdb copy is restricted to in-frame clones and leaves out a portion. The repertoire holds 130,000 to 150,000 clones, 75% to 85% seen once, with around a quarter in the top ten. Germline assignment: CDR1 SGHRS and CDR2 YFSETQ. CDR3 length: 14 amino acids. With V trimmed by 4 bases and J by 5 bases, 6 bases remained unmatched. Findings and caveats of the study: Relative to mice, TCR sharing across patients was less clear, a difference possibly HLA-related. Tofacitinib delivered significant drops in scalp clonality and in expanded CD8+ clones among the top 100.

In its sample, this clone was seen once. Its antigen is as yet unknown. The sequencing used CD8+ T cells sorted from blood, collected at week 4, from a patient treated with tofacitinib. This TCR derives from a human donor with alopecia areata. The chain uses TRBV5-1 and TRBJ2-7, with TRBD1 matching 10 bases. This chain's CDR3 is CASSPGQGSHEQYF. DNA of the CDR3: TGCGCCAGCAGCCCGGGACAGGGGTCCCACGAGCAGTACTTC.